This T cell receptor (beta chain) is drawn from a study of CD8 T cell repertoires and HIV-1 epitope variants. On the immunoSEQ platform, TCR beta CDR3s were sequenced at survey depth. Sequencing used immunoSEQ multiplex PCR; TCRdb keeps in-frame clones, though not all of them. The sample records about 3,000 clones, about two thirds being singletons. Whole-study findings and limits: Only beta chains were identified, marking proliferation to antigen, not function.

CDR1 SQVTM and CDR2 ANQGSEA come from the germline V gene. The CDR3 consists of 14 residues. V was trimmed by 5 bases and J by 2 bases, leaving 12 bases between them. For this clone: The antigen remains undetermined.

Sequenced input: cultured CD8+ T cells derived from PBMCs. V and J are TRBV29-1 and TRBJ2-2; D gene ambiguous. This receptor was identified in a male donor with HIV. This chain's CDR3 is CSVRLTGNTGELFF. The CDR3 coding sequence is TGCAGCGTTCGCTTGACGGGCAACACCGGGGAGCTGTTTTTT.